A single sample is the source of the 18 T cell receptor beta chains below, sequenced in a study of blood T cell repertoires in COVID-19 (dated by TCRdb to about 2020). The library was obtained by the immunoSEQ multiplex PCR assay. TCRdb stores this immuneACCESS table with in-frame sequences only. Part of the clones is absent; in the studies checked, under half of the shortfall reflects unresolved V genes, and no reason is known for the rest. For this sample the table gives around 150,000 clones, of which roughly 80% were detected only once. The top ten clones comprise 3% to 4.5% of the sample. Sequences were obtained from peripheral blood. Every receptor here comes from a woman aged 55 to 70 with acute or convalescent COVID-19.

The J gene is TRBJ2-5, the V gene TRBV27; 10 bases match TRBD2. CDR1 MNHEY and CDR2 SMNVEV come from the germline V gene (reference sequence). This CDR3 is 13 amino acids long. Trimming took 6 bases from V and 5 from J; bases not matched to a gene: 3. The CDR3 loop is CASRLSGGETQYF. In DNA, the CDR3 is TGTGCCAGCAGACTTAGCGGGGGGGAGACCCAGTACTTC.

The J gene is TRBJ1-1, the V gene TRBV2, with D maybe TRBD1 (5 bases). Germline-derived CDR1 and CDR2 are SNHLY and FYNNEI. Deletions cut 4 bases from V and 9 bases from J, with 9 bases between. The CDR3 runs to 11 residues. The CDR3: CASSVGGKAFF. The CDR3 coding sequence is TGTGCCAGCAGTGTGGGGGGAAAAGCTTTCTTT. The complete variable domain, with remaining parts taken from reference TRBV2 and TRBJ1-1, reads EPEVTQTPSHQVTQMGQEVILRCVPISNHLYFYWYRQILGQKVEFLVSFYNNEISEKSEIFDDQFSVERPDGSNFTLKIRSTKLEDSAMYFCASSVGGKAFFGQGTRLTVV.

V usage is TRBV10-3 and J usage is TRBJ2-7; TRBD2 might be the D (6 bases). CDR3 length: 15 residues. Germline loops: CDR1 ENHRY, CDR2 SYGVKD. V lost 0 bases, J lost 1 base, and 10 bases lay in between. In nucleotides, the CDR3 is TGTGCCATCAGTGAGTCGGGGGGTGCTTCCTACGAGCAGTACTTC. Its protein product is CAISESGGASYEQYF.

V usage is TRBV4-3 and J usage is TRBJ2-1; the match to TRBD1 covers 8 bases. The CDR3 totals 17 residues. Germline lookup yields CDR1 LGHNA and CDR2 YSLEER. The junction had 4 bases not matched to a gene; V was cut back by 0 bases and J by 0 bases. The chain's CDR3 is CASSQDPGQGSYNEQFF. In DNA form, the CDR3 reads TGCGCCAGCAGCCAAGATCCCGGACAGGGCTCCTACAATGAGCAGTTCTTC.

J is TRBJ2-1 and V is TRBV6-5, with 7 bases identical to TRBD2. The CDR3 loop spans 12 amino acids. The germline V gene has CDR1 MNHEY and CDR2 SVGAGI. Unmatched junction bases numbered 0, after V lost 1 base and J lost 9 bases. This chain's CDR3 is CASSYWGGEQFF. DNA of the CDR3: TGTGCCAGCAGTTACTGGGGGGGTGAGCAGTTCTTC.

The chain links TRBV9 to TRBJ2-2, with 9 nucleotides matching TRBD1. Germline V gene data show CDR1 as SGDLS and CDR2 as YYNGEE. Unmatched junction bases numbered 5, after V lost 4 bases and J lost 4 bases. This CDR3 region has 15 residues. DNA of the CDR3: TGTGCCAGCAGCCTACAGGGGGCCGGCACCGGGGAGCTGTTTTTT. This codes for CASSLQGAGTGELFF.

The chain has TRBV12-3 or TRBV12-4 and TRBJ1-1, with D possibly TRBD1 on 6 matching bases. The CDR3 extends over 13 amino acids. V was clipped by 7 bases and J by 0 bases, with 9 bases between them. In DNA, the CDR3 is TGTGCCAGCACCACAGGGTTGAACACTGAAGCTTTCTTT. Its translation: CASTTGLNTEAFF.

V usage is TRBV6-1 and J usage is TRBJ1-4; D remains ambiguous. CDR1 and CDR2 (germline): MNHNS, SASEGT. V lost 0 bases and J 2 bases, leaving 4 bases between the germline ends. The CDR3 extends over 14 amino acids. This CDR3 is CASSEAGTNEKLFF. The CDR3 region has the DNA TGTGCCAGCAGTGAAGCCGGGACTAATGAAAAACTGTTTTTT.

J is TRBJ1-3 and V is TRBV7-2; no definite D call. CDR1 and CDR2 from the germline V gene are SGHTA and FQGNSA. This CDR3 is 13 amino acids long. The V and J ends lost 3 bases and 4 bases respectively, with 7 bases between them. The CDR3 region has the DNA TGTGCCAGCAGCTTGGAGGTCGGAAACACCATATATTTT. It translates to CASSLEVGNTIYF. Based on the CDR3 plus reference TRBV7-2 and TRBJ1-3, the full variable domain is GAGVSQSPSNKVTEKGKDVELRCDPISGHTALYWYRQSLGQGLEFLIYFQGNSAPDKSGLPSDRFSAERTGGSVSTLTIQRTQQEDSAVYLCASSLEVGNTIYFGEGSWLTVV.

The chain links TRBV15 to TRBJ1-2; D not certain. V lost 0 bases and J 7 bases, leaving 6 bases between the germline ends. The CDR3 consists of 12 residues. The germline V gene has CDR1 LNHNV and CDR2 YYDKDF (reference sequence). CDR3 DNA sequence: TGTGCCACCAGCAGAGATTCAGGTGGCTACACCTTC. The encoded protein is CATSRDSGGYTF.

The gene calls are TRBV7-9 and TRBJ2-7; 10 nucleotides align to TRBD2. Germline-derived CDR1 and CDR2 are SEHNR and FQNEAQ (reference sequence). The CDR3 runs 18 residues. With V trimmed by 1 base and J by 3 bases, 12 bases remained unmatched. The CDR3: CASSLGLASGRRGYEQYF. CDR3 DNA: TGTGCCAGCAGCTTAGGTTTGGCTAGCGGGAGACGGGGCTACGAGCAGTACTTC.

This chain uses TRBV28 with TRBJ2-7, with D possibly matching TRBD1 (6 bases). The CDR3 extends over 16 amino acids. V was shortened by 7 bases and J by 0 bases, with 19 bases between the two germline ends. CDR1 is MDHEN, CDR2 SYDVKM, per germline. The CDR3 DNA reads TGTGCCAGCACTCAGGCGTGGTACAGGGTCTCCTACGAGCAGTACTTC. Protein: CASTQAWYRVSYEQYF.

This clone was seen a single time. The CDR3 loop is CASRMDRALGSPLHF. The CDR3 region has the DNA TGTGCCAGCAGGATGGACAGGGCCTTAGGGTCACCCCTCCACTTT. V and J are TRBV27 and TRBJ1-6, with 8 bases matching TRBD1. From germline, CDR1 is MNHEY and CDR2 SMNVEV (reference sequence). The CDR3 consists of 15 residues. The V and J ends lost 6 bases and 10 bases, in that order; junction bases with no gene match: 11.

The chain recombines TRBV19 with TRBJ1-2, with 9 bases aligning to TRBD1. Losses at the gene ends were 6 bases for V and 1 base for J; bases not matched to a gene: 6. In germline, CDR1 is LNHDA, CDR2 SQIVND (reference sequence). The CDR3 loop spans 15 amino acids. The CDR3 nucleotides are TGTGCCAGTAGAGCGACAGGGGGGAGTAACTATGGCTACACCTTC. This gives the protein CASRATGGSNYGYTF.

V gene TRBV10-3 combines with J gene TRBJ1-1; 9 bases fit TRBD1. The CDR3 has 15 residues. The junction had 10 bases not matched to a gene; V was cut back by 0 bases and J by 11 bases. Per germline, CDR1 ENHRY and CDR2 SYGVKD. DNA for the CDR3: TGTGCCATCAGTGAGTCGGATTTGACAGGGGGTCACGCTTTCTTT. Translating it yields CAISESDLTGGHAFF.

The rearrangement uses TRBV9 and TRBJ2-1; 10 bases are shared with TRBD2. Trimming cost V 4 bases and J 3 bases; bases outside gene matches: 4. The CDR3 sequence is 15 residues long. The V gene's germline CDR1 is SGDLS and CDR2 YYNGEE. The CDR3 reads CASSPGLADYNEQFF. The CDR3 nucleotides are TGTGCCAGCAGCCCTGGACTAGCGGACTACAATGAGCAGTTCTTC. Using reference TRBV9 and TRBJ2-1 for the parts outside the CDR3, the full variable domain is DSGVTQTPKHLITATGQRVTLRCSPRSGDLSVYWYQQSLDQGLQFLIQYYNGEERAKGNILERFSAQQFPDLHSELNLSSLELGDSALYFCASSPGLADYNEQFFGPGTRLTVL.

The CDR3 DNA sequence: TGCAGTGCCCTCAAAGCGAGGACCCAGTACTTC. Translation gives CSALKARTQYF. V is TRBV20-1 and J is TRBJ2-5; no reliable D call. V was pared by 6 bases and J by 7 bases, with 12 bases between. Germline V lookup: CDR1 DFQATT, CDR2 SNEGSKA (reference sequence). This CDR3 has 11 residues.

The V and J genes are TRBV18 and TRBJ2-1, with 14 bases lining up with TRBD2. Per germline, CDR1 KGHSH and CDR2 LQKENI. There are 16 residues in the CDR3. V trimming: 0 bases; J trimming: 9 bases; junction bases outside the gene matches: 4. CDR3 in amino acids: CASSPPTSGRAGEQFF. The CDR3 DNA reads as TGTGCCAGCTCACCACCGACTAGCGGGAGGGCTGGTGAGCAGTTCTTC.